This entry features one T cell receptor (beta chain) sequence. This entry is derived from a study of OX40 agonist ivuxolimab in advanced cancers. Measured with immunoSEQ multiplex PCR; TCRdb has only the in-frame clones, and not every one. The sample carries about 77,000 clones, about nine tenths recorded once. Germline loops: CDR1 WNHNN, CDR2 SYGVQD (reference sequence). CDR3 length equals 15 residues. V was pared by 3 bases and J by 2 bases, with 8 bases between. Source: CD4+ or CD8+ T cells sorted from blood, taken in a trial of the OX40 agonist ivuxolimab. This receptor was identified in an adult with an advanced solid tumor such as melanoma, head and neck, liver or kidney cancer. J is TRBJ2-6 and V is TRBV10-1; tentative D call: TRBD1 (6 bases). The CDR3 DNA sequence: TGCGCCAGCAGTGACGGGACACCTGGGGCCAACGTCCTGACTTTC. This translates into CASSDGTPGANVLTF.